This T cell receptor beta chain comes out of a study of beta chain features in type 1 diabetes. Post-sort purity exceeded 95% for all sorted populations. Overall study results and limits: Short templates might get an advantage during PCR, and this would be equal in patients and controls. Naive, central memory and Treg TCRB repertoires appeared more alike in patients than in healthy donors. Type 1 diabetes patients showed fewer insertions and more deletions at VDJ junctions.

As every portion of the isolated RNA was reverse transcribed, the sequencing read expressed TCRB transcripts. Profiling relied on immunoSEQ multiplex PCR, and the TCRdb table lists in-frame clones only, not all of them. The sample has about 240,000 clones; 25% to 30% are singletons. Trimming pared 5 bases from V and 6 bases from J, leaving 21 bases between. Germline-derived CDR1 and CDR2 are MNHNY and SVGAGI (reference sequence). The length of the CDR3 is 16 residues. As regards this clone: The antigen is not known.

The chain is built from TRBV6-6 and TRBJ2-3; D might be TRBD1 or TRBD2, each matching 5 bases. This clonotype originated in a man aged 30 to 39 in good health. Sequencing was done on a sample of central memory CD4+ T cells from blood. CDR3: CASSKREASGKDTQYF. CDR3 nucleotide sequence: TGTGCCAGCAGTAAGAGGGAAGCCTCAGGGAAGGATACGCAGTATTTT.